This TCR beta chain was recorded in a study of T cell changes during pregnancy in multiple sclerosis. This CDR3 region has 16 residues. Germline CDR1 reads MGHDK; CDR2 reads SYGVNS. With V trimmed by 3 bases and J by 3 bases, 9 bases remained unmatched. Sequencing was performed with immunoSEQ multiplex PCR; in TCRdb, only in-frame clones are kept and a portion is missing. The repertoire has roughly 100,000 clones, around 90% of them found once; the top ten carry over 3%. This sequence was found in a female donor with multiple sclerosis, enrolled in a pregnancy study. The chain carries TRBV25-1 and TRBJ2-7; TRBD1 agrees at 9 bases. Sample: peripheral blood, taken in the second trimester of pregnancy. CDR3 bases: TGTGCCAGCAGTGATCTAGCGCGGGACAGGGACTACGAGCAGTACTTC. This translates into CASSDLARDRDYEQYF.